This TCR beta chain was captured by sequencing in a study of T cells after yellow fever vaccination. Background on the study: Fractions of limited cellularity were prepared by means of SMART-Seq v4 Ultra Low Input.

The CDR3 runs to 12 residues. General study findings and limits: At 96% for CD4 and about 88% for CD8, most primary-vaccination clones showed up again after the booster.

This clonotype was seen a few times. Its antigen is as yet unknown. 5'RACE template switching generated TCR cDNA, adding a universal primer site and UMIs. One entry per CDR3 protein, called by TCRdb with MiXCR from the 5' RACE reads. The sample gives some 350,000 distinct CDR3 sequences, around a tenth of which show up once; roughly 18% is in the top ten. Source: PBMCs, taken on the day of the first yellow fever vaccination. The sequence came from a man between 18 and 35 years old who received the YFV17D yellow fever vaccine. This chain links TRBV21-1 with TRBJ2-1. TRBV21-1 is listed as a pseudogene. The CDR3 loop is CASLRFGNEQFF. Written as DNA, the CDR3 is TGTGCCAGCCTTCGTTTCGGCAATGAGCAGTTCTTC.